This entry features one T cell receptor (beta chain) sequence. What it recognizes is unknown. The V gene's germline CDR1 is MNHNS and CDR2 SASEGT. Trimming shortened V by 7 bases and J by 1 base, and 14 bases separated the two germline ends. CDR3 size: 15 residues. The sample is drawn from a study of lymphopenia after photon versus proton radiotherapy. The repertoire was sequenced with immunoSEQ multiplex PCR; TCRdb's copy has only in-frame clones and lacks some. The sample yields roughly 53,000 clones, more than 70% seen once. Overall study findings and caveats: Larger post-nadir TCR diversity loss correlated inversely with survival in deceased patients.

The source material was peripheral blood, sampled from a patient treated with photon-based radiotherapy. The chain combines TRBV6-1 with TRBJ1-5, with D tentatively TRBD1 (5 bases). This TCR came from a man aged 50-59 years with gastric cancer. The CDR3 sequence is CASTPSRGSNQPQHF. The CDR3 DNA sequence: TGTGCCAGCACTCCGTCAAGGGGAAGCAATCAGCCCCAGCATTTT.